This is a list of T cell receptor beta chains from one sample in a study of CD8 T cells in Susac syndrome. TCRdb called the immunoSEQ multiplex PCR reads again in MiXCR, with one record for every CDR3 protein. The sample carries 95,000 to 150,000 distinct CDR3 sequences, roughly 95% recorded once. The sequencing sample was made of CD4+ T cells from PBMCs. Source of these receptors: a human donor with Susac syndrome. Each CDR3 is given with its conserved first and last residue. The D gene is left open where the match is weak. A row's size may be missing; if present it is once, few, many or a size class.

TGCAGTGCTAGTACAGGGATGGGGGGTCCTCAGATCCCCTACAATGAGCAGTTCTTC,CSASTGMGGPQIPYNEQFF,TRBJ2-1,TRBV20-1,NA,NA
TGTGCCAGCAGCCAAGCTTTCGGGACTAGCGGGAGGAATGAGCAGTTCTTC,CASSQAFGTSGRNEQFF,TRBJ2-1,TRBV4-2,TRBD2,NA
TGTGCCAGCAGCTCCCCGAGGGATACGCAGTATTTT,CASSSPRDTQYF,TRBJ2-3,TRBV5-6,NA,NA
TGTGCCAGCAGTTTCCTAGGGTGGACCTCAACACCGGATACGCAGTATTTT,CASSFLGWTSTPDTQYF,TRBJ2-3,TRBV28,NA,once
TGCAGCGTTTGGATAGGGCAAACCGAAATCTATGGCTACACCTTC,CSVWIGQTEIYGYTF,TRBJ1-2,TRBV29-1,NA,NA
TGTGCCAGCAGTACTTGGACTAGCGGGAACGTGGAGACCCAGTACTTC,CASSTWTSGNVETQYF,TRBJ2-5,TRBV6-2/TRBV6-3,TRBD2,NA
TGTGCCAGCAGTTTGCGAGAGTATAGCAATCAGCCCCAGCATTTT,CASSLREYSNQPQHF,TRBJ1-5,TRBV12-3/TRBV12-4,NA,NA
TGTGCCAGCAGTTACTCTAGCGGAAGGAGTGTTGCCTACGAGCAGTACTTC,CASSYSSGRSVAYEQYF,TRBJ2-7,TRBV6-5,NA,NA
TGCAGTGCTAGGGGACTAGCGGGAGTTCCAGATACGCAGTATTTT,CSARGLAGVPDTQYF,TRBJ2-3,TRBV20-1,TRBD2,NA
TGTGCCTGGACGTCAGAGTACACCGGGGAGCTGTTTTTT,CAWTSEYTGELFF,TRBJ2-2,TRBV30,NA,NA
TGCAGCGGTACAGATACCCGGGACAGGAGGAATGGCTACACCTTC,CSGTDTRDRRNGYTF,TRBJ1-2,TRBV29-1,TRBD1,NA
TGTGCCAGCAGCCCCTCTGCTAGCGGGAACTACAATGAGCAGTTCTTC,CASSPSASGNYNEQFF,TRBJ2-1,TRBV5-4,TRBD2,NA
TGTGCCAGCTCACTCGGGGCCGACAATGAGCAGTTCTTC,CASSLGADNEQFF,TRBJ2-1,TRBV18,NA,NA
TGCAGCGTTGGAGGACTGAGGGCGGGGGAGCAGTACTTC,CSVGGLRAGEQYF,TRBJ2-7,TRBV29-1,NA,NA
TGTGCCAGCATGGCACCCATTTGGGATACGCAGTATTTT,CASMAPIWDTQYF,TRBJ2-3,TRBV12-3/TRBV12-4,NA,NA
TGTGCCTTCGCTCTAGCTCCACGTTCAGATACGCAGTATTTT,CAFALAPRSDTQYF,TRBJ2-3,TRBV30,NA,NA
TGTGCCAGCAGCACAAGCGGGAGGGCCCACCAAGAGACCCAGTACTTC,CASSTSGRAHQETQYF,TRBJ2-5,TRBV5-4,TRBD2,NA
TGTGCCAGCAGTGACTCGAGTAGGCCTGGGAATGAGCAGTTCTTC,CASSDSSRPGNEQFF,TRBJ2-1,TRBV6-4,NA,NA
TGTGCCTGGAGGCTAGCGGGAGGGCCGGATACGCAGTATTTT,CAWRLAGGPDTQYF,TRBJ2-3,TRBV30,TRBD2,NA
TGCAGTGCCAGTGGGAGGAACACAGATACGCAGTATTTT,CSASGRNTDTQYF,TRBJ2-3,TRBV20-1,NA,NA
TGTGCCATCAGTGAGGGGATAAGTGTCCCCTACAATGAGCAGTTCTTC,CAISEGISVPYNEQFF,TRBJ2-1,TRBV10-3,NA,NA
TGCAGCGCCGGACTAGCGGGAGGGCCTGAGCAGTTCTTC,CSAGLAGGPEQFF,TRBJ2-1,TRBV29-1,TRBD2,NA
TGTGCCAGCAGCTTTTGGACAGAGGTCACAGATACGCAGTATTTT,CASSFWTEVTDTQYF,TRBJ2-3,TRBV5-6,NA,NA
TGTGCCAGCAGCTTAAGGGGGGGACGGGCCCCTGAAGCTTTCTTT,CASSLRGGRAPEAFF,TRBJ1-1,TRBV27,NA,once
TGTGCCTGGAGTGCAAACAAACAGGGCGCCTATGGCTACACCTTC,CAWSANKQGAYGYTF,TRBJ1-2,TRBV30,NA,NA
TGTGCCAGCAGTTGGGTACACGGGGCAGACAATGAGCAGTTCTTC,CASSWVHGADNEQFF,TRBJ2-1,TRBV27,NA,NA
TGTGCCACCGAGAAGCTAGCGGGGAGGGGTGAGCAGTTCTTC,CATEKLAGRGEQFF,TRBJ2-1,TRBV9,TRBD2,NA
TGTGCCAGCAGCCATTCCCCCACAGATACGCAGTATTTT,CASSHSPTDTQYF,TRBJ2-3,TRBV14,NA,NA
TGTGCCAGCCGGGGGACAGGGGTCGGTGAGCAGTTCTTC,CASRGTGVGEQFF,TRBJ2-1,TRBV7-8,TRBD1,NA
TGCAGCGTTGTCTCTCAGGGGGTCCGGGCCGGGGAGCTGTTTTTT,CSVVSQGVRAGELFF,TRBJ2-2,TRBV29-1,TRBD1,NA
TGTGCCAGCTCACCGGACGGTAAAGAGACCCAGTACTTC,CASSPDGKETQYF,TRBJ2-5,TRBV18,NA,NA
TGTGCCAGCAGCTTAGACGGGACAGGGGGCCAAGAGACCCAGTACTTC,CASSLDGTGGQETQYF,TRBJ2-5,TRBV7-8,TRBD1,once
TGCGCCAGCAGGCCTCGTAGAGCCCCTGAATATGGCTACACCTTC,CASRPRRAPEYGYTF,TRBJ1-2,TRBV5-1,NA,NA
TGTGCCAGTAGTATCGTCCAGGCCCCAAGACCCCAGTACTTC,CASSIVQAPRPQYF,TRBJ2-5,TRBV19,NA,NA
TGCAGTGCTAGACGGGTCGGGAGGGACGCCGGGGAGCTGTTTTTT,CSARRVGRDAGELFF,TRBJ2-2,TRBV20-1,TRBD2,NA
TGTGCCAGCAGCCCCTCCTCCAATTACGAGCAGTACTTC,CASSPSSNYEQYF,TRBJ2-7,TRBV5-6,NA,NA
TGTGCCAGTAGTATAGGCGGGAGGGTAAACGATGAGCAGTTCTTC,CASSIGGRVNDEQFF,TRBJ2-1,TRBV19,TRBD2,once
TGTGCCAGCAGGCCTACAGGCACTGAAGCTTTCTTT,CASRPTGTEAFF,TRBJ1-1,TRBV12-3/TRBV12-4,NA,NA
TGTGCCACCAGCAGAGATAAGGGGACGACAGATACGCAGTATTTT,CATSRDKGTTDTQYF,TRBJ2-3,TRBV15,NA,NA
TGTGCCACCAGTGATACACAACAGCAGTACTTC,CATSDTQQQYF,TRBJ2-7,TRBV24-1,NA,few
TGTGCCAACTCGCAAACGGGACTAGCGGAGCAGTTCTTC,CANSQTGLAEQFF,TRBJ2-1,TRBV11-2,TRBD2,NA
TGCAGTGCTATTGGGACTAGCGAGCTACCCTACGAGCAGTACTTC,CSAIGTSELPYEQYF,TRBJ2-7,TRBV20-1,TRBD2,NA
TGTGCCAGCAGGACAGTGAATGAAAAACTGTTTTTT,CASRTVNEKLFF,TRBJ1-4,TRBV6-5,NA,NA
TGTGCCATCAGTGGGACAGCAAGCAATCAGCCCCAGCATTTT,CAISGTASNQPQHF,TRBJ1-5,TRBV10-3,NA,NA
TGTGCCAGCAGCTCCTTAGGGGGGAGGACATACAATGAGCAGTTCTTC,CASSSLGGRTYNEQFF,TRBJ2-1,TRBV7-8,NA,NA
TGTGCCAGCAGTTACTCCGGGGACCGGAGCATGGCCCAGTACTTC,CASSYSGDRSMAQYF,TRBJ2-5,TRBV6-2/TRBV6-3,NA,NA
TGCGCCAGCAGCCTAGATCCCGGTGGTGAGCAGTTCTTC,CASSLDPGGEQFF,TRBJ2-1,TRBV5-1,NA,NA
TGTGCCAGCAGTTTACAGGGAGAATACGAGCAGTACTTC,CASSLQGEYEQYF,TRBJ2-7,TRBV12-3/TRBV12-4,NA,NA
TGCAGCGTTGTCGGGGATAGCTCCTACGAGCAGTACTTC,CSVVGDSSYEQYF,TRBJ2-7,TRBV29-1,NA,NA
TGTGCCAGCAGCCAACCACGTCTCTATGGCTACACCTTC,CASSQPRLYGYTF,TRBJ1-2,TRBV5-6,NA,once
TGCGCCAGCAGCTTCTCTTTGAGAACCCTGGTGAACACTGAAGCTTTCTTT,CASSFSLRTLVNTEAFF,TRBJ1-1,TRBV5-1,NA,NA
TGCAGTGCCATGAAGACAGGCGGTTACAATGAGCAGTTCTTC,CSAMKTGGYNEQFF,TRBJ2-1,TRBV20-1,NA,NA
TGTGCCAGCAGCCTAGGGTCCTACGAGCAGTACTTC,CASSLGSYEQYF,TRBJ2-7,TRBV12-3/TRBV12-4,NA,few
TGCAGTGCTAGAGTCGGGGGGCCATACTATGGCTACACCTTC,CSARVGGPYYGYTF,TRBJ1-2,TRBV20-1,NA,once
TGCGCCAGCAGCCAAGATTCCCGAAATGAGCAGTTCTTC,CASSQDSRNEQFF,TRBJ2-1,TRBV4-3,NA,NA
TGTGCCAGCAGTCAACCGGGACTAGGAGAAGAGACCCAGTACTTC,CASSQPGLGEETQYF,TRBJ2-5,TRBV25-1,TRBD2,NA
TGTGCCAGCAGCCAGGGGACAGGGGCCGACTACGAGCAGTACTTC,CASSQGTGADYEQYF,TRBJ2-7,TRBV3-1,TRBD1,NA
TGTGCCAGCAGTCGTACAACAGGGGCCTACGAGCAGTACTTC,CASSRTTGAYEQYF,TRBJ2-7,TRBV3-1,TRBD1,NA
TGCGCCAGCAGCCAAGTTGATCTGGGGTTCTCCTACGAGCAGTACTTC,CASSQVDLGFSYEQYF,TRBJ2-7,TRBV4-1,NA,NA
TGCAGTGCTAGGTATAGGGGGAGGGACGAGCAGTACTTC,CSARYRGRDEQYF,TRBJ2-7,TRBV20-1,NA,once